Listed below are T cell receptor beta chains from one sample, sequenced in a study of blood T cell repertoires in COVID-19. Some clones are missing from TCRdb's copy, which holds only in-frame ones; the method was immunoSEQ multiplex PCR. Of approximately 470,000 clones listed, 75% to 90% are singletons. Sequenced input: peripheral blood. These receptors originate from a human donor in a cohort sampled during active COVID-19. Each CDR3 is given with its conserved first and last residue. Fields, in order: J gene, clone size, V gene, CDR3 length, CDR3 protein. Expanded clones get a size class; other rows say once, few or many, or leave the size out.

TRBJ2-3	NA	TRBV5-1	16	CASSLGPGSGTDTQYF
TRBJ2-3	NA	TRBV7-8	14	CASSPRWSTDTQYF
TRBJ2-1	NA	TRBV6-5	15	CASSYTSGNYNEQFF
TRBJ2-1	NA	TRBV7-2	20	CASSLASRLALPGEDNEQFF
TRBJ1-4	NA	TRBV4-3	16	CASSPGDSRANEKLFF
TRBJ1-1	NA	TRBV7-3	13	CASSRYMNTEAFF
TRBJ1-2	NA	TRBV9	13	CASSVTTGTGYTF
TRBJ2-7	NA	TRBV30	14	CAWSEGQGTHEQYF
TRBJ2-3	NA	TRBV4-3	17	CASSHDIGRGSADTQYF
TRBJ1-5	NA	TRBV19	13	CASNRGLGQPQHF
TRBJ1-1	NA	TRBV2	15	CASSTGQGRNTEAFF
TRBJ1-1	few	TRBV30	13	CAWSVQGNTEAFF
TRBJ1-2	NA	TRBV27	15	CASSYGQGFNYGYTF
TRBJ1-1	NA	TRBV2	15	CASGQGVNFDTEAFF
TRBJ2-3	NA	TRBV5-1	15	CASSILGTGGDTQYF
TRBJ2-1	few	TRBV3-1/TRBV3-2	15	CASSPTTGPYNEQFF
TRBJ1-6	NA	TRBV7-9	16	CASSLARPQGNSPLHF
TRBJ2-2	once	TRBV7-3	17	CASSSRTSGSGTGELFF
TRBJ2-3	NA	TRBV3-1/TRBV3-2	14	CASSRGLGRNTQYF
TRBJ1-1	NA	TRBV30	12	CAWRRISTEAFF
TRBJ2-2	NA	TRBV28	17	CASSSTGGGSSTGELFF
TRBJ2-3	many	TRBV5-4	14	CASSPSTGVDTQYF
TRBJ2-7	NA	TRBV7-2	14	CASSFGHRTYEQYF
TRBJ2-1	few	TRBV6-2/TRBV6-3	13	CASTPSGRGEQFF
TRBJ1-2	NA	TRBV19	17	CASTHRAGAESNYGYTF
TRBJ1-1	few	TRBV19	14	CASSYRARGTEAFF
TRBJ1-5	few	TRBV30	14	CAWSVRQGEQPQHF
TRBJ1-2	NA	TRBV6-6	15	CASSYSGGGPHGYTF
TRBJ2-7	once	TRBV19	16	CASSITSGTMTYEQYF
TRBJ1-4	NA	TRBV27	15	CASSYSGSDNEKLFF
TRBJ2-7	NA	TRBV14	14	CASSRSGGQAEQYF
TRBJ2-3	NA	TRBV27	17	CASSLRVAGVPQDTQYF
TRBJ2-3	NA	TRBV3-1/TRBV3-2	13	CASSQTSTDTQYF
TRBJ1-2	NA	TRBV19	13	CASNVRGGYGYTF
TRBJ1-2	NA	TRBV6-5	15	CASSSLGGQIYGYTF
TRBJ1-1	NA	TRBV28	15	CASTSAGGLNTEAFF
TRBJ1-2	NA	TRBV11-2	15	CASSLVQGAWGGYTF
TRBJ2-1	NA	TRBV7-8	16	CASSLRLAGGGDEQFF
TRBJ2-7	NA	TRBV6-5	11	CASQDSYEQYF
TRBJ2-3	NA	TRBV30	17	CAWSGNRVPTSTDTQYF
TRBJ2-1	NA	TRBV11-1	12	CASSSEAGWQFF
TRBJ1-2	NA	TRBV25-1	13	CASSVEGARGYTF
TRBJ2-3	NA	TRBV10-3	16	CAISESTGSSTDTQYF
TRBJ2-7	NA	TRBV3-1/TRBV3-2	13	CASRRSGVNEQYF